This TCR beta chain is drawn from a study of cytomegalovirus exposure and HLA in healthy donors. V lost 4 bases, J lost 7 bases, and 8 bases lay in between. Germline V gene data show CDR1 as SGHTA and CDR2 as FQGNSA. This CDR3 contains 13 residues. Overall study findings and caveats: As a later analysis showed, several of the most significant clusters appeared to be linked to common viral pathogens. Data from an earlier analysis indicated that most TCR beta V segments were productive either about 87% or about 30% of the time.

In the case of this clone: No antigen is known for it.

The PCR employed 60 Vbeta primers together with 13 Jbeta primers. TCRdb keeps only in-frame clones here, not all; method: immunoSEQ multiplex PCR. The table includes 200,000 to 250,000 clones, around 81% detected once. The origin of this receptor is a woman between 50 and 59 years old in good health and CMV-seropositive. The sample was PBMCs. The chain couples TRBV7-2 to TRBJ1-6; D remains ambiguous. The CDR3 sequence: CASSSYSNSPLHF. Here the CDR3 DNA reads TGTGCCAGCAGCTCGTACTCGAATTCACCCCTCCACTTT.